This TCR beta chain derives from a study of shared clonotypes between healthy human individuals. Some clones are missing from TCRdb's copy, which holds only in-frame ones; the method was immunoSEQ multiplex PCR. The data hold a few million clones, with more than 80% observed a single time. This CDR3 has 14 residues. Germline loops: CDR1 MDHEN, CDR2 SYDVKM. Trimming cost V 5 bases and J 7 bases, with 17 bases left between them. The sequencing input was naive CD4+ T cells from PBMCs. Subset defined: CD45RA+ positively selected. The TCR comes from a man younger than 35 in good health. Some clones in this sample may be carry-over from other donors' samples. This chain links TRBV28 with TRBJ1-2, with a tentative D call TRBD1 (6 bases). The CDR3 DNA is TGTGCCAGCAGTCCCGGGGGGGCGCAGGGTGGCTACACCTTC. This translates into CASSPGGAQGGYTF.